A single sample gave rise to the 9 T cell receptor beta chains below, sequenced in a study of T cells after yellow fever vaccination. One entry per CDR3 protein results from TCRdb running MiXCR on the 5' RACE reads. The data show about 320,000 distinct CDR3 sequences, around 4.4% seen once. The sample in question was PBMCs, obtained 15 days after the yellow fever booster vaccination. Receptors originate from a man aged 18 to 30 who received the YFV17D yellow fever vaccine.

This clonotype came up a few times. The chain carries TRBV7-9 and TRBJ2-7; 11 bases line up with TRBD1. Unmatched junction bases numbered 2, after V lost 5 bases and J lost 2 bases. From germline, CDR1 is SEHNR and CDR2 FQNEAQ (reference sequence). This CDR3 is built from 14 residues. The CDR3 sequence: CASSPDRGPYEQYV. CDR3 nucleotides: TGTGCCAGCAGCCCGGACAGGGGGCCCTACGAGCAGTACGTC.

The chain recombines TRBV7-9 with TRBJ2-3; no reliable D call. The CDR3 has 14 amino acids. V was cut by 8 bases and J by 4 bases, with 16 bases left in between. Germline-derived CDR1 and CDR2 are SEHNR and FQNEAQ (reference sequence). CDR3 DNA sequence: TGTGCCAGCCGTCCGCTAAGCGCTCCAGATACGCAGTATTTT. This sequence encodes CASRPLSAPDTQYF. The full variable domain, rest sourced from reference TRBV7-9 and TRBJ2-3, is DTGVSQNPRHKITKRGQNVTFRCDPISEHNRLYWYRQTLGQGPEFLTYFQNEAQLEKSRLLSDRFSAERPKGSFSTLEIQRTEQGDSAMYLCASRPLSAPDTQYFGPGTRLTVL.

This clonotype was seen ten or more times. This chain's CDR3 is CASSLAGGGARNIQYF. DNA for the CDR3: TGTGCCAGCAGCTTAGCAGGCGGGGGCGCGAGAAACATTCAGTACTTC. The chain combines TRBV7-2 with TRBJ2-4, with D perhaps matching TRBD2 (7 bases). CDR1 is SGHTA, CDR2 FQGNSA, per germline. CDR3 size: 16 residues. V was shortened by 0 bases and J by 6 bases, with 15 bases between the two germline ends.

This clonotype has ten or more counts. V and J are TRBV7-3 and TRBJ1-6, with unresolved D. Germline V CDR1 and CDR2: SGHTA, FQGTGA. V dropped 8 bases and J dropped 8 bases, with 19 bases sitting between them. The CDR3 loop spans 15 amino acids. Here the CDR3 DNA reads TGTGCCAGCTCCTTAGGAGGCCCAGAGTATTCACCCCTCCACTTT. This translates into CASSLGGPEYSPLHF.

Only a few counts were recorded for this clonotype. The chain is built from TRBV20-1 and TRBJ2-5, with a tentative D call TRBD2 (6 bases). Between the trimmed V and J ends, which lost 3 bases and 5 bases, there was a span of 22 bases. The CDR3 has 16 residues. Germline CDR1 reads DFQATT; CDR2 reads SNEGSKA (reference sequence). CDR3 in amino acids: CSARGFAGPLKETQYF. Written as DNA, the CDR3 is TGCAGTGCTAGGGGATTTGCGGGACCCCTAAAGGAGACCCAGTACTTC.

The chain carries TRBV11-2 and TRBJ2-5; 8 bases align to TRBD2. CDR1 and CDR2 (germline): SGHAT, FQNNGV. J was trimmed by 5 bases and V by 4 bases; bases with no gene match: 6. CDR3 length: 14 amino acids. The CDR3 region has the DNA TGTGCCAGCAGCTACGGGGGGGCCGGGGAGACCCAGTACTTC. As protein: CASSYGGAGETQYF.

This chain connects TRBV29-1 to TRBJ1-2; no reliable D call. V was cut by 7 bases and J by 6 bases, with 12 bases left in between. The CDR3 spans 11 residues. From germline, CDR1 is SQVTM and CDR2 ANQGSEA. The CDR3 DNA reads TGCAGCGCCCTAGTGTGGGATGGCTACACCTTC. Translation: CSALVWDGYTF.

This clonotype has a handful of counts. This chain joins TRBV25-1 and TRBJ1-2, with 9 positions matching TRBD1. The CDR3 consists of 16 residues. After removal of 5 bases from V and 6 bases from J, the junction contained 13 bases not matched to a gene. Germline CDR1 reads MGHDK; CDR2 reads SYGVNS. CDR3: CASSHTTGTGRNGYTF. The CDR3, as DNA: TGTGCCAGCAGTCATACGACCGGGACAGGGAGGAATGGCTACACCTTC.

The table lists this clonotype with a few counts. V gene TRBV7-9 combines with J gene TRBJ1-4, with 9 positions matching TRBD1. The CDR3 contains 16 residues. Trimming cost V 1 base and J 0 bases; bases outside gene matches: 0. Germline CDR1 SEHNR, CDR2 FQNEAQ (reference sequence). The CDR3 protein is CASSLGTGATNEKLFF. The CDR3 region has the DNA TGTGCCAGCAGCTTAGGGACAGGGGCAACTAATGAAAAACTGTTTTTT.